The 18 T cell receptor beta chains below all came from one sample that was sequenced in a study of shared clonotypes between healthy human individuals. Generated by immunoSEQ multiplex PCR, the TCRdb table keeps only in-frame clones and is missing some. The table has around 2,000,000 clones, just under 95% seen once. Naive CD8 cells were CD45RO-negative, positively selected for CCR7, excluding terminally differentiated effector memory CD45RA+ cells. Sequenced input: naive CD8+ T cells sorted from blood. The receptor set was obtained from a young man in good health.

The rearrangement uses TRBV5-1 and TRBJ2-1, with a weak D call TRBD2 (6 bases). V lost 0 bases and J 4 bases, leaving 8 bases between the germline ends. This CDR3 contains 14 residues. CDR1 SGHRS and CDR2 YFSETQ come from the germline V gene. This chain's CDR3 is CASSLEAGYNEQFF. CDR3 DNA: TGCGCCAGCAGCTTGGAGGCGGGGTACAATGAGCAGTTCTTC. Full variable domain (rest looked up from reference TRBV5-1 and TRBJ2-1): KAGVTQTPRYLIKTRGQQVTLSCSPISGHRSVSWYQQTPGQGLQFLFEYFSETQRNKGNFPGRFSGRQFSNSRSEMNVSTLELGDSALYLCASSLEAGYNEQFFGPGTRLTVL.

Notes on this clone: Germline is not matched at one junction end, which may reflect a read error. CDR3 protein: CASSQDLGQGRSHF. The CDR3 DNA follows: TGCGCCAGCAGCCAAGATCTAGGGCAGGGAAGGAGTCACTTC. The rearrangement uses TRBV4-3 and TRBJ2-4; weak D call: TRBD1 (5 bases). The CDR3 contains 14 residues. The V gene's germline CDR1 is LGHNA and CDR2 YSLEER.

The CDR3 DNA is TGTGCCAGCAGTTTAGTGGGCGGGGGGGCTTACAATGAGCAGTTCTTC. Protein sequence: CASSLVGGGAYNEQFF. The rearrangement links TRBV28 to TRBJ2-1; 9 nucleotides line up with TRBD2. CDR1 and CDR2 (germline): MDHEN, SYDVKM. The V segment lost 2 bases and the J segment 4 bases; nucleotides outside the gene matches: 6. The CDR3 is 16 residues long.

J is TRBJ1-1 and V is TRBV2; the match to TRBD1 covers 8 bases. The CDR3 sequence is 16 residues long. The J segment lost 5 bases and the V segment lost 6 bases, leaving 14 bases of the junction unmatched. Germline CDR1 reads SNHLY; CDR2 reads FYNNEI. This CDR3 is CASSDHSTGDRTEAFF. CDR3 in DNA: TGTGCCAGCAGCGACCACTCGACAGGGGATCGGACTGAAGCTTTCTTT.

Details on this clone: Other nucleotide sequences in the sample specify the same CDR3. The gene calls are TRBV14 and TRBJ2-7; D is uncertain. Trimming shortened V by 0 bases and J by 4 bases, and 4 bases separated the two germline ends. Germline CDR1 reads SGHDN; CDR2 reads FVKESK. The CDR3 consists of 12 residues. The chain's CDR3 is CASSQDGYEQYF. Written as DNA, the CDR3 is TGTGCCAGCAGCCAAGATGGGTACGAGCAGTACTTC.

CDR3 bases: TGCAGCGTAATCCGTGACTCCTACAATGAGCAGTTCTTC. This encodes CSVIRDSYNEQFF. The V gene is TRBV29-1, the J gene TRBJ2-1; D is undetermined. Looked up from germline, CDR1 is SQVTM and CDR2 is ANQGSEA. The CDR3 loop spans 13 amino acids. The ends were cut back, 6 bases at V and 0 bases at J, with 9 bases in the middle.

The chain employs TRBV6-4 and TRBJ1-4; D is perhaps TRBD1 (5 bases). The CDR3 has 14 residues. The V gene lost 5 bases and the J gene lost 4 bases, with 11 bases spanning the gap. Germline V gives CDR1 MRHNA, CDR2 SNTAGT. CDR3 sequence (DNA): TGTGCCAGCAGTCCGCGGGGGGTTAATGAAAAACTGTTTTTT. It is translated as CASSPRGVNEKLFF.

V usage is TRBV5-4 and J usage is TRBJ2-7; D is unclear. CDR1 is SGHNT, CDR2 YYREEE, per germline (reference sequence). The V and J ends lost 4 bases and 0 bases respectively, with 17 bases between them. The length of the CDR3 is 16 residues. CDR3 DNA: TGTGCCAGCAGCGCGCAAGACGGGCTTTTCTCCTACGAGCAGTACTTC. Amino acid sequence: CASSAQDGLFSYEQYF.

This rearrangement joins TRBV6-5 to TRBJ1-6; D perhaps matches TRBD1 (5 bases). In germline, CDR1 is MNHEY, CDR2 SVGAGI. V lost 4 bases to trimming and J lost 9 bases, with 13 bases between them. CDR3 length: 14 amino acids. CDR3 region: CASSFREGSSPLHF. DNA of the CDR3: TGTGCCAGCAGTTTTCGGGAGGGGAGTTCACCCCTCCACTTT.

The V gene is TRBV9, the J gene TRBJ2-7; D gene unclear. Germline V gene sequence: CDR1 SGDLS, CDR2 YYNGEE. The V end lost 1 base, the J end lost 2 bases, and 10 bases lay between the germline ends. The CDR3 extends over 14 amino acids. CDR3 DNA sequence: TGTGCCAGCAGCGTAACCGCGCTGCCCTACGAGCAGTACTTC. Its protein is CASSVTALPYEQYF.

In regard to this clone: The identical CDR3 is also encoded by other nucleotide sequences in the sample. The V gene is TRBV5-6, the J gene TRBJ2-7, with unresolved D. The CDR3 extends over 13 amino acids. Germline CDR1 SGHDT, CDR2 YYEEEE. V lost 0 bases, J lost 2 bases, and 6 bases lay in between. The CDR3, as DNA: TGTGCCAGCAGCTTGGAGCAGGCCTACGAGCAGTACTTC. Protein sequence: CASSLEQAYEQYF.

The genes are TRBV30 and TRBJ1-5; D perhaps matches TRBD1 (6 bases). Germline loops: CDR1 GTSNPN, CDR2 SVGIG (reference sequence). V shed 5 bases and J shed 4 bases, with 15 bases lying between them. CDR3 length equals 14 residues. The CDR3 reads CAWASGARNQPQHF. In DNA form, the CDR3 reads TGTGCCTGGGCCTCAGGGGCCCGAAATCAGCCCCAGCATTTT.

The chain is built from TRBV6-5 and TRBJ2-5; TRBD1 is a possible D gene (5 bases). The V end was cut by 4 bases, the J end by 5 bases, with 14 bases between. The CDR3 is made up of 14 amino acids. The V gene's germline CDR1 is MNHEY and CDR2 SVGAGI. This CDR3 is CASSWGYRQETQYF. The DNA of the CDR3 is TGTGCCAGCAGTTGGGGATACCGACAGGAGACCCAGTACTTC.

The V and J genes are TRBV11-2 and TRBJ2-7; 8 bases fit TRBD1. Germline trimming cut 5 bases from V and 3 bases from J; bases unmatched to any gene: 9. This CDR3 contains 15 residues. The germline CDR1 and CDR2 sequences are SGHAT and FQNNGV. DNA for the CDR3: TGTGCCAGCAGCCAGGAGGCGGGACAGGTCTACGAGCAGTACTTC. It codes for CASSQEAGQVYEQYF. Looking up the rest from reference TRBV11-2 and TRBJ2-7 gives the full variable domain: EAGVAQSPRYKIIEKRQSVAFWCNPISGHATLYWYQQILGQGPKLLIQFQNNGVVDDSQLPKDRFSAERLKGVDSTLKIQPAKLEDSAVYLCASSQEAGQVYEQYFGPGTRLTVT.

The J gene is TRBJ1-1, the V gene TRBV5-6, with D possibly TRBD1 on 5 matching bases. Trimming took 4 bases from V and 5 from J, leaving 9 bases between them. CDR3 length: 12 residues. Germline CDR1 reads SGHDT; CDR2 reads YYEEEE. CDR3 residues: CASSEGATEAFF. The CDR3 DNA reads as TGTGCCAGCAGCGAAGGGGCAACTGAAGCTTTCTTT.

The V and J genes are TRBV30 and TRBJ2-3; 10 bases fit TRBD2. The V gene end was trimmed by 4 bases and the J gene end by 0 bases; junction bases not matched to a gene: 10. The CDR3 spans 17 residues. Germline assignment: CDR1 GTSNPN and CDR2 SVGIG (reference sequence). The CDR3 nucleotides are TGTGCCTGGACCCGGACTAGCGGTGATTCTAGCACAGATACGCAGTATTTT. This gives the protein CAWTRTSGDSSTDTQYF.

This chain connects TRBV6-6 to TRBJ1-2, with D uncertain. V was pared by 5 bases and J by 7 bases, with 11 bases between. Germline CDR1 and CDR2: MNHNY and SVGAGI (reference sequence). CDR3 length: 12 amino acids. CDR3 sequence reads: CASSPEGGGYTF. CDR3 nucleotides: TGTGCCAGCAGTCCAGAGGGAGGTGGCTACACCTTC.

The V call is TRBV7-9, the J call TRBJ2-2; D is uncertain. The CDR3 is 13 amino acids. Germline CDR1 and CDR2: SEHNR and FQNEAQ (reference sequence). Deletions cut 5 bases from V and 5 bases from J, with 9 bases between. The CDR3 spells CASSTVQTGELFF. The CDR3 DNA is TGTGCCAGCAGCACCGTACAGACCGGGGAGCTGTTTTTT.